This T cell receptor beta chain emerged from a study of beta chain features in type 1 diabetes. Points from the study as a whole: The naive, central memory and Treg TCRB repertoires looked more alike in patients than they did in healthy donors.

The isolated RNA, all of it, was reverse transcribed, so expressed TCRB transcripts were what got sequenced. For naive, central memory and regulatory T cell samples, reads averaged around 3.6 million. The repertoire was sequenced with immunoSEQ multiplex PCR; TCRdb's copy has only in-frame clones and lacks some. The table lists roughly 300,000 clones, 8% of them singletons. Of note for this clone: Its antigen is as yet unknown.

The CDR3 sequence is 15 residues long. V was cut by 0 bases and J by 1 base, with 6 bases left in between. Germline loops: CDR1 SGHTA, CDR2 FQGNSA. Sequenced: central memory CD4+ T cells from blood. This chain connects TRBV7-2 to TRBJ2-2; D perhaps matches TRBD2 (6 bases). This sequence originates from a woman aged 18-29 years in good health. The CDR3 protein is CASSLAGRNTGELFF. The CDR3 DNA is TGTGCCAGCAGCTTAGCCGGGAGGAACACCGGGGAGCTGTTTTTT.